The present T cell receptor (beta chain) was sequenced within a study of blood T cell repertoires in COVID-19. Overall study context: Collection of acute and convalescent COVID-19 samples took place in the United States, Italy and Spain.

V lost 0 bases and J 0 bases, leaving 9 bases between the germline ends. The CDR3 extends over 15 amino acids. Germline loops: CDR1 SGDLS, CDR2 YYNGEE. The Seattle patients, enrolled during active infection, were followed longitudinally. Data came from immunoSEQ multiplex PCR; TCRdb stores just in-frame clones and leaves some out. The sample includes hundreds of thousands of clones, 65% to 90% seen only once; the top ten take roughly 4.6%. The sequence came from a man between 50 and 59 years old with COVID-19, enrolled during active disease. The chain has TRBV9 and TRBJ1-2; D not certain. The sample taken for sequencing was peripheral blood. For the CDR3, the DNA is TGTGCCAGCAGCGTAGTCGACATCCCTAACTATGGCTACACCTTC. Amino acid sequence: CASSVVDIPNYGYTF.